This is a list of T cell receptor beta chains from one sample in a study of CD4 T cells in relation to SARS-CoV-2 and coronaviruses. TCRdb's copy holds only in-frame clones and misses some; the assay was immunoSEQ multiplex PCR. The repertoire includes approximately 64,000 clones, approximately 94% of them detected once, and 0.12% to 0.15% sits in the top ten. The specimen was naive CD4+ T cells from PBMCs. The source is a human donor in good health. CDR3s include the opening cysteine and the closing phenylalanine or tryptophan. A D gene is named only where the DNA matches it firmly. Clone sizes are given selectively: once, few, many, or a class where the clone is expanded.

j_call,d_call,v_call,clone_size,cdr3_nt,cdr3_aa
TRBJ1-4,TRBD1,TRBV24-1,.,TGTGCCACCAGTGACCGGGGGACAGGGGGACGTGAAAAACTGTTTTTT,CATSDRGTGGREKLFF
TRBJ1-6,TRBD1,TRBV29-1,.,TGCAGCGTTTCACATGGGGACTCGGGGACAGGGGCACCCCTCCACTTT,CSVSHGDSGTGAPLHF
TRBJ1-5,.,TRBV5-1,.,TGCGCCAGCAGCTTAACAGGGTATAGCAATCAGCCCCAGCATTTT,CASSLTGYSNQPQHF
TRBJ1-2,TRBD1,TRBV3-1/TRBV3-2,.,TGTGCCAGCAGCCACAATCTGATTGGACAGGGGTCACGAGGCTACACCTTC,CASSHNLIGQGSRGYTF
TRBJ1-5,.,TRBV2,.,TGTGCCAGCAGCGAGAATCTTTTGAGGGCAGGTCGTAGCAATCAGCCCCAGCATTTT,CASSENLLRAGRSNQPQHF
TRBJ2-1,.,TRBV19,.,TGTGCCAGTAGTAATGGCGGCATATACAATGAGCAGTTCTTC,CASSNGGIYNEQFF
TRBJ2-7,TRBD2,TRBV10-3,.,TGTGCCATCAGCGGGACTAGCGGTACCTACGAGCAGTACTTC,CAISGTSGTYEQYF
TRBJ2-3,TRBD2,TRBV6-2/TRBV6-3,.,TGTGCCAGCAGTGGGACTAGCGGCCTCCGTAATACGCAGTATTTT,CASSGTSGLRNTQYF
TRBJ1-1,.,TRBV2,.,TGTGCCAGCAGAGGACAACCTTTGAACACTGAAGCTTTCTTT,CASRGQPLNTEAFF
TRBJ2-1,TRBD2,TRBV5-6,once,TGTGCCAGCAGTGCTAGCGGGAGACTATTTTTCGGCAATGAGCAGTTCTTC,CASSASGRLFFGNEQFF
TRBJ2-4,.,TRBV20-1,.,TGCAGTGTTCAGACCCAAAACATTCAGTACTTC,CSVQTQNIQYF
TRBJ1-6,.,TRBV18,.,TGTGCCAGCTCACCACGGGGTCAGCTCCCTAATTCACCCCTCCACTTT,CASSPRGQLPNSPLHF
TRBJ2-2,.,TRBV7-6,.,TGTGCCAGCAGCCCCTCCTTGCTGGGGGCCGGCGGGGAGCTGTTTTTT,CASSPSLLGAGGELFF
TRBJ2-7,.,TRBV25-1,.,TGTGCCAGCAGCAGGGACGGGCCCTCCTACGAGCAGTACTTC,CASSRDGPSYEQYF
TRBJ2-7,TRBD2,TRBV7-8,.,TGTGCCAGCAGCTTAGCCGGGACTAGCGGATACTACGAGCAGTACTTC,CASSLAGTSGYYEQYF
TRBJ2-7,TRBD2,TRBV4-2,.,TGTGCCAGCAGCCAAGATCTTCTTCACGGGGGGGGCTCCTACGAGCAGTACTTC,CASSQDLLHGGGSYEQYF
TRBJ1-2,.,TRBV6-5,.,TGTGCCAGCAGGATAGGGACCCCTGGTGATGGCTACACCTTC,CASRIGTPGDGYTF
TRBJ2-1,TRBD2,TRBV3-1/TRBV3-2,.,TGTGCCAGCAGCCAAATAGCGGGAGTGCATGAGCAGTTCTTC,CASSQIAGVHEQFF
TRBJ1-2,.,TRBV2,.,TGTGCCAGCACGAACGCTAACTATGGCTACACCTTC,CASTNANYGYTF
TRBJ2-1,.,TRBV19,once,TGTGCCAGTAGAAACTACAATGAGCAGTTCTTC,CASRNYNEQFF
TRBJ1-3,.,TRBV5-1,once,TGCGCCAGCAGCTCGACAGCTGACTCTGGAAACACCATATATTTT,CASSSTADSGNTIYF
TRBJ2-5,TRBD2,TRBV5-4,.,TGTGCCAGCAGCTTGGTGGGTGGCGGGAGTGGGAGAGAGACCCAGTACTTC,CASSLVGGGSGRETQYF
TRBJ2-4,TRBD1,TRBV14,once,TGTGCCAGCAGCCAACCAGGGGGTCGCACTAGTAGGGCCATGGACATTCAGTACTTC,CASSQPGGRTSRAMDIQYF
TRBJ2-1,.,TRBV7-2,.,TGTGCCAGCAGCTTATCCCGGAGGGCCTCGTCCAATGAGCAGTTCTTC,CASSLSRRASSNEQFF
TRBJ2-7,.,TRBV3-1/TRBV3-2,once,TGTGCCAGCAGCCAAGGCGGCCTCCGGGGCGAGCAGTACTTC,CASSQGGLRGEQYF
TRBJ2-2,TRBD2,TRBV30,.,TGTGCCTGGAGTTGGCAGCGCGGGACTAGCGGGAGGGATGTGGCCGGGGAGCTGTTTTTT,CAWSWQRGTSGRDVAGELFF
TRBJ1-5,.,TRBV28,.,TGTGCCAGCAGGGGAACAGGGAGTCAGCCCCAGCATTTT,CASRGTGSQPQHF
TRBJ2-1,.,TRBV11-2,.,TGTGCCAGCAGGGAGTTAGGCTCCTACAATGAGCAGTTCTTC,CASRELGSYNEQFF
TRBJ2-7,.,TRBV4-1,.,TGCGCCAGCAGCCTCTTCGGTGGGGAGCAGTACTTC,CASSLFGGEQYF